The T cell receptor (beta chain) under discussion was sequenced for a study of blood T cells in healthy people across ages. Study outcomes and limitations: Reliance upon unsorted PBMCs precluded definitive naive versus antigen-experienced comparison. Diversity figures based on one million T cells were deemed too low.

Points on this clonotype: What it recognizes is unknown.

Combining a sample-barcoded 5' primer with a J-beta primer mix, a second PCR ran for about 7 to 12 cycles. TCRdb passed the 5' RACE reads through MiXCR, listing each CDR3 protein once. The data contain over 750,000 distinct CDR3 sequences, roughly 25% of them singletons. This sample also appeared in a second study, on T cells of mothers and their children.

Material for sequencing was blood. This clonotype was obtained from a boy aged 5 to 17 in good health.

The CDR3 sequence is CASSLLSVRGSQQYF. In DNA form, the CDR3 reads TGTGCCAGCAGCTTGCTGAGCGTCAGGGGGTCTCAGCAGTACTTC. The V and J genes are TRBV5-5 and TRBJ2-5, with 7 bases that match TRBD1. Per germline, CDR1 SGHKS and CDR2 YYEKEE (reference sequence). The CDR3 runs to 15 residues. V was pared by 1 base and J by 11 bases, with 14 bases of the junction left unmatched.